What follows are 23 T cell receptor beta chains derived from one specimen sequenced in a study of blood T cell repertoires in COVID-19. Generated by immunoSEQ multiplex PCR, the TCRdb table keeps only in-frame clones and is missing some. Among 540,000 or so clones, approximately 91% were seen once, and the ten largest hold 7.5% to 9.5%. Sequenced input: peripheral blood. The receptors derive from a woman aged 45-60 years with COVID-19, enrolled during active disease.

Here the CDR3 reads CASRDMGSNQPQHF. The CDR3 DNA reads as TGTGCCAGCAGGGACATGGGTAGCAATCAGCCCCAGCATTTT. The J gene is TRBJ1-5, the V gene TRBV3-1 (or the pseudogene TRBV3-2); a possible D gene is TRBD1 (5 bases). From germline, CDR1 is LGHDT and CDR2 YNNKEL (reference sequence). V was shortened by 6 bases and J by 0 bases, with 9 bases between the two germline ends. The CDR3 runs 14 residues.

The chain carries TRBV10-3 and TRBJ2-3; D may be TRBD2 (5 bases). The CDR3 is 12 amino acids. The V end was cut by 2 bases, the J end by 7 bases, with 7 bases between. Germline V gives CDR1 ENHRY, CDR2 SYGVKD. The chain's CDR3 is CAISEGLNTQYF. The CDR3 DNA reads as TGTGCCATCAGTGAGGGACTGAATACGCAGTATTTT.

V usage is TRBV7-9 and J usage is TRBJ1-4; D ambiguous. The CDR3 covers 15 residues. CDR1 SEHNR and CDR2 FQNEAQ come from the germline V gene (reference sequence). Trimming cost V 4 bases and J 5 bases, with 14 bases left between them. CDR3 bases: TGTGCCAGCAGCTCGCGGGGAAGCGGGAATGAAAAACTGTTTTTT. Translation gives CASSSRGSGNEKLFF.

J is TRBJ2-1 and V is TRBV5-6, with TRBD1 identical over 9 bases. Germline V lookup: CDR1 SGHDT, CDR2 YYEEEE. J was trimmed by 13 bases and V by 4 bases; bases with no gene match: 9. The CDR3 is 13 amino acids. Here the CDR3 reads CASSVTPGQGQFF. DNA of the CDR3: TGTGCCAGCAGCGTGACTCCGGGACAGGGACAGTTCTTC. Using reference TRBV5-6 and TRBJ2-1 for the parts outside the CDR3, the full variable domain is DAGVTQSPTHLIKTRGQQVTLRCSPKSGHDTVSWYQQALGQGPQFIFQYYEEEERQRGNFPDRFSGHQFPNYSSELNVNALLLGDSALYLCASSVTPGQGQFFGPGTRLTVL.

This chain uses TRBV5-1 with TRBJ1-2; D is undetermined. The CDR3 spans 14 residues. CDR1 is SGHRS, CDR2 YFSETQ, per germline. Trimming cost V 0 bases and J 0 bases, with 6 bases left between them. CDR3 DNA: TGCGCCAGCAGCTTGGACGGAGCTAACTATGGCTACACCTTC. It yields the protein CASSLDGANYGYTF.

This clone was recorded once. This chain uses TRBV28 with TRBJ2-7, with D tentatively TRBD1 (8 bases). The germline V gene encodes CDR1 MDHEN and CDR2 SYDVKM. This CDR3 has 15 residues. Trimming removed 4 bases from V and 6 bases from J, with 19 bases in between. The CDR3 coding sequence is TGTGCCAGCAGTTACAGCGGGACAGGTATAAGCGAGCAGTACTTC. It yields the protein CASSYSGTGISEQYF.

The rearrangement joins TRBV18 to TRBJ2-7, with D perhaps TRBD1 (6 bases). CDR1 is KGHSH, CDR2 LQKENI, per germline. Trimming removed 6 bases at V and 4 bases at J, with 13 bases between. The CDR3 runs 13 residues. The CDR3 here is CASSQGPSYEQYF. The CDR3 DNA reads TGTGCCAGCTCTCAGGGGCCCTCTTACGAGCAGTACTTC.

In nucleotides, the CDR3 is TGTGCCAGCAGCTTAGTAAGGGGCGCGAGTAATTCACCCCTCCACTTT. Protein: CASSLVRGASNSPLHF. The chain carries TRBV11-2 and TRBJ1-6, with a weak D call TRBD1 (5 bases). This CDR3 spans 16 amino acids. Looked up from germline, CDR1 is SGHAT and CDR2 is FQNNGV. The V and J ends lost 1 base and 6 bases respectively, with 13 bases between them.

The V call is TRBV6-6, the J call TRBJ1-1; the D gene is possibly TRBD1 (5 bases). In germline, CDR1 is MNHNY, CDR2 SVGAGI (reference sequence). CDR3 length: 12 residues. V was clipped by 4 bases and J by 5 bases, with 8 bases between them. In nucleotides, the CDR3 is TGTGCCAGCAGTTGGGGGGAGACTGAAGCTTTCTTT. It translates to CASSWGETEAFF.

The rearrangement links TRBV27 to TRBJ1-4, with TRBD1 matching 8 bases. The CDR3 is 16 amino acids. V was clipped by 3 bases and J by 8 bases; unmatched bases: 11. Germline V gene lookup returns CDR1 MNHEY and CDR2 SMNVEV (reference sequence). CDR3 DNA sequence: TGTGCCAGCAGTTTGATCCCAGGGGGCGCGGGGGAAAAACTGTTTTTT. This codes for CASSLIPGGAGEKLFF.

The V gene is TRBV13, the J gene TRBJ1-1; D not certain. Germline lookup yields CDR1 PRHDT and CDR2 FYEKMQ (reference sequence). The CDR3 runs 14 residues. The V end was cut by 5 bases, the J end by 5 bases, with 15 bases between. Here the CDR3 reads CASSKRPVRTEAFF. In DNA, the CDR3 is TGTGCCAGCAGCAAAAGACCTGTCAGGACTGAAGCTTTCTTT.

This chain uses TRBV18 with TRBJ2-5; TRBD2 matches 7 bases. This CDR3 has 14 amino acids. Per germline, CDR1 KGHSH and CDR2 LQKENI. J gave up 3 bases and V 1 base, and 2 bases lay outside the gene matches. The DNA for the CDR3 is TGTGCCAGCTCACCACGCCGGGGGGAAGAGACCCAGTACTTC. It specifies CASSPRRGEETQYF.

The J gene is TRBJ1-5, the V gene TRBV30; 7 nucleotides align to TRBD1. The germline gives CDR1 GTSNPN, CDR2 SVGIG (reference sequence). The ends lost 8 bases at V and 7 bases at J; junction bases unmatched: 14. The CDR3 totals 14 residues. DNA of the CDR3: TGTGCCCGGGGTATCAGACAGGGACGACAGCCCCAGCATTTT. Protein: CARGIRQGRQPQHF.

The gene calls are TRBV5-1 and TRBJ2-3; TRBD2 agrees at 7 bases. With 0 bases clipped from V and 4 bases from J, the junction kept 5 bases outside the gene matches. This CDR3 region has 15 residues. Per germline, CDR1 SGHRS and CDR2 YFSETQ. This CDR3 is CASSLGRTRADTQYF. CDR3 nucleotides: TGCGCCAGCAGCTTGGGCCGGACTAGAGCAGATACGCAGTATTTT.

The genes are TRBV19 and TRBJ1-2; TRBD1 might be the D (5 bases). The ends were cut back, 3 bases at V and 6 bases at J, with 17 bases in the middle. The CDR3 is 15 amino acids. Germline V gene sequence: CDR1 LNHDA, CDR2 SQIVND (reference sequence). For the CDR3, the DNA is TGTGCCAGTAGTATCCCGCCCTATACAGGAAATGGCTACACCTTC. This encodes CASSIPPYTGNGYTF.

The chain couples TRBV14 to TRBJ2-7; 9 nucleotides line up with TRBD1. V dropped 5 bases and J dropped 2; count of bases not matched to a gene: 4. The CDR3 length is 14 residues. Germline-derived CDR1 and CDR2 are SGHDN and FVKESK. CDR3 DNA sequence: TGTGCCAGCAGCTACACAGGGGGCCCCTACGAGCAGTACTTC. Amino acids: CASSYTGGPYEQYF.

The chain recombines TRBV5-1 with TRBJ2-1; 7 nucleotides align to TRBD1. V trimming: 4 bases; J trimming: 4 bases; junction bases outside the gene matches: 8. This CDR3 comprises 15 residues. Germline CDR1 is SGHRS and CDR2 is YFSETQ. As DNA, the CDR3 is TGCGCCAGCAGCCCATGGACAGGACCTTACAATGAGCAGTTCTTC. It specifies CASSPWTGPYNEQFF.

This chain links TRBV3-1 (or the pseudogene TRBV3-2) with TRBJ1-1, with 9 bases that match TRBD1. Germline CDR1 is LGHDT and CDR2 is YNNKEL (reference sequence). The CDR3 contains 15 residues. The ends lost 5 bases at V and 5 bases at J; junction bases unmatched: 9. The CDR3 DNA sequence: TGTGCCAGCAGCTCGGGACAGGGAATGGGGACTGAAGCTTTCTTT. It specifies CASSSGQGMGTEAFF.

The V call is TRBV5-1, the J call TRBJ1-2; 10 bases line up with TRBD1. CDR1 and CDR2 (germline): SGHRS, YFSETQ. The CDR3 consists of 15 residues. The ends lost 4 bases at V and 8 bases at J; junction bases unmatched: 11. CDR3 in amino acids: CASSLLTGGAEGYTF. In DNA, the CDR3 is TGCGCCAGCAGCCTGTTGACAGGGGGCGCGGAGGGCTACACCTTC.

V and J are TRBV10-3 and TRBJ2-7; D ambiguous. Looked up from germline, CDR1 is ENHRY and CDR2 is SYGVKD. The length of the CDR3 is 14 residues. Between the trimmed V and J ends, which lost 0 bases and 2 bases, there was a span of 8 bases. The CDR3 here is CAISESSVTYEQYF. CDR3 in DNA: TGTGCCATCAGTGAGTCTTCGGTTACCTACGAGCAGTACTTC.

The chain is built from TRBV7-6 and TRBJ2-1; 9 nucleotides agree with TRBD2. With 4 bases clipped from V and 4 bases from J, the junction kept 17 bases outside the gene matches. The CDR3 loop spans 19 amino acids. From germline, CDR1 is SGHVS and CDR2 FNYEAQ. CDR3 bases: TGTGCCAGCAGCTACCCCTTAGGGCTCGAGCGGGGGGCGTACAATGAGCAGTTCTTC. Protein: CASSYPLGLERGAYNEQFF.

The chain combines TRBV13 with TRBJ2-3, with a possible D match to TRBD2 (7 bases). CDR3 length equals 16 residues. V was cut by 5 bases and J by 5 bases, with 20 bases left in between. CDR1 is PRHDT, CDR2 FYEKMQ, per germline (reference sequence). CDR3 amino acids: CASSPGRGTRGDTQYF. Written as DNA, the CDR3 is TGTGCCAGCAGCCCTGGGAGGGGGACGCGCGGAGATACGCAGTATTTT. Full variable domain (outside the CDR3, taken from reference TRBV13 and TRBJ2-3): AAGVIQSPRHLIKEKRETATLKCYPIPRHDTVYWYQQGPGQDPQFLISFYEKMQSDKGSIPDRFSAQQFSDYHSELNMSSLELGDSALYFCASSPGRGTRGDTQYFGPGTRLTVL.

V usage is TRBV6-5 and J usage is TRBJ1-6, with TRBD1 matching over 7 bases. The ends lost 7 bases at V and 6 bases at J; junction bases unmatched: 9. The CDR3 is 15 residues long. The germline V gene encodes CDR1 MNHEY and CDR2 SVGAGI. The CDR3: CASTVDRATNSPLHF. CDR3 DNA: TGTGCCAGCACCGTCGACAGGGCTACTAATTCACCCCTCCACTTT.